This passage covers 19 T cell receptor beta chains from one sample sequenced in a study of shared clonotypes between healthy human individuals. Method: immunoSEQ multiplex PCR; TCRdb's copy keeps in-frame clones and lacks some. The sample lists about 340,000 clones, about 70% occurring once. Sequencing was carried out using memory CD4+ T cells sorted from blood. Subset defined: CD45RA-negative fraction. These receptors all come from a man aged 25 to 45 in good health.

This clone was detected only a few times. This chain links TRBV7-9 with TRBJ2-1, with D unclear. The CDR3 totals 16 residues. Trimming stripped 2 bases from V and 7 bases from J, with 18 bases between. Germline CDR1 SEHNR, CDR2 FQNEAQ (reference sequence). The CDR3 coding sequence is TGTGCCAGCAGCTTAAGTGGCGGATCGGACGGGAATGAGCAGTTCTTC. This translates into CASSLSGGSDGNEQFF. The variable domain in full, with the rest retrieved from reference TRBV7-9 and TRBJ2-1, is DTGVSQNPRHKITKRGQNVTFRCDPISEHNRLYWYRQTLGQGPEFLTYFQNEAQLEKSRLLSDRFSAERPKGSFSTLEIQRTEQGDSAMYLCASSLSGGSDGNEQFFGPGTRLTVL.

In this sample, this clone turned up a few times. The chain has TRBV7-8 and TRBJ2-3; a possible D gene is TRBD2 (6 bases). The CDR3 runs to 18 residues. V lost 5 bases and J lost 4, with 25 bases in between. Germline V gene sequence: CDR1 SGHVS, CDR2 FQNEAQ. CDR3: CASSRRGGVQLFADTQYF. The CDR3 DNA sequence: TGTGCCAGCAGCCGACGGGGCGGGGTACAGCTATTCGCAGATACGCAGTATTTT.

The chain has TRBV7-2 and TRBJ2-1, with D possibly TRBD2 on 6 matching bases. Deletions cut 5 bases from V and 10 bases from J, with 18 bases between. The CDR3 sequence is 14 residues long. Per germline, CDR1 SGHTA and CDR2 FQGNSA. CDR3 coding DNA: TGTGCCAGCAGCGCCACTTTACTAGCCTGGGAGCAGTTCTTC. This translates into CASSATLLAWEQFF. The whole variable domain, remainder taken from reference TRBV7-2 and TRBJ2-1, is GAGVSQSPSNKVTEKGKDVELRCDPISGHTALYWYRQSLGQGLEFLIYFQGNSAPDKSGLPSDRFSAERTGGSVSTLTIQRTQQEDSAVYLCASSATLLAWEQFFGPGTRLTVL.

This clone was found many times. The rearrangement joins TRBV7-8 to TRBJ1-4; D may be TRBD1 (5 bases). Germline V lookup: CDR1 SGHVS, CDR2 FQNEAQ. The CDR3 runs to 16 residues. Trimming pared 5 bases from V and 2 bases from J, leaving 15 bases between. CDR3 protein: CASSPLGVATNEKLFF. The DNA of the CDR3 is TGTGCCAGCAGCCCCCTAGGGGTTGCGACTAATGAAAAACTGTTTTTT.

CDR3 in DNA: TGTGCCAGCAGTTCCCCAACTAGGCGCGACGAGCAGTACTTC. This codes for CASSSPTRRDEQYF. The chain joins TRBV27 to TRBJ2-7, with D possibly being TRBD2 (5 bases). This CDR3 is built from 14 residues. Deletions cut 4 bases from V and 5 bases from J, with 15 bases between. Germline-derived CDR1 and CDR2 are MNHEY and SMNVEV (reference sequence).

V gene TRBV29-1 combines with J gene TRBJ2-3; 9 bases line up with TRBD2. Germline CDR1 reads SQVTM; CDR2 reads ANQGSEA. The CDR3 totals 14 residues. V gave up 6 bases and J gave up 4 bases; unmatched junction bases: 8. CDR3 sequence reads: CSVSGLAGADTQYF. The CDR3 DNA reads TGCAGCGTCTCGGGACTAGCCGGGGCAGATACGCAGTATTTT.

The DNA for the CDR3 is TGCGCCAGCAGCCCCAGGGGGCAAGATGGCTACACCTTC. It is translated as CASSPRGQDGYTF. The chain couples TRBV5-1 to TRBJ1-2; 8 positions match TRBD1. The trim removed 4 bases at V and 6 bases at J, leaving 5 bases unmatched. The CDR3 has 13 residues. CDR1 and CDR2 from the germline V gene are SGHRS and YFSETQ.

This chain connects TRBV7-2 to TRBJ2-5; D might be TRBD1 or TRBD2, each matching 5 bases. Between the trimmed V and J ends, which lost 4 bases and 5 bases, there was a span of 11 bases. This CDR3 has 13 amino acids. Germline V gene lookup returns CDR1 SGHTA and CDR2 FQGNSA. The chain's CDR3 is CASSSGTWETQYF. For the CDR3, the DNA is TGTGCCAGCAGCTCCGGGACCTGGGAGACCCAGTACTTC.

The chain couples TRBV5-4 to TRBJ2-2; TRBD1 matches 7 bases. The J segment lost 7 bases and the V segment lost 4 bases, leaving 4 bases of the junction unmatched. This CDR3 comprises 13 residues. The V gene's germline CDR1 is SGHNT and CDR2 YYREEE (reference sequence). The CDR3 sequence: CASSKTGVGELFF. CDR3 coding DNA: TGTGCCAGCAGCAAAACAGGGGTCGGGGAGCTGTTTTTT.

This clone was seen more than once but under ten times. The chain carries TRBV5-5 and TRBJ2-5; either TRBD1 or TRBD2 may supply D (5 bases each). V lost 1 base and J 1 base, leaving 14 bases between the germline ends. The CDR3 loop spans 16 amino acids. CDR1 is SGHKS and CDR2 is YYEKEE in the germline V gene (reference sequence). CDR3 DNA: TGTGCCAGCAGCTTGATCCCAGGGCTAGCCCAAGAGACCCAGTACTTC. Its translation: CASSLIPGLAQETQYF.

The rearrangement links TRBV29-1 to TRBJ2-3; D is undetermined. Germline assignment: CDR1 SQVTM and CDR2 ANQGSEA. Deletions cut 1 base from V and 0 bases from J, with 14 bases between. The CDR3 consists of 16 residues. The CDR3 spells CSVEGAGVTSTDTQYF. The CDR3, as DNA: TGCAGCGTTGAAGGGGCAGGCGTTACTAGCACAGATACGCAGTATTTT.

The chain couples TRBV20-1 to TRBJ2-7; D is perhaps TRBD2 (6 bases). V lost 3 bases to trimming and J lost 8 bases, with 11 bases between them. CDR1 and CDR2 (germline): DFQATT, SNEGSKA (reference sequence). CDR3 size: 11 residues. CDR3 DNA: TGCAGTGCTAGTACCGGGAGCAAGCAGTACTTC. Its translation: CSASTGSKQYF.

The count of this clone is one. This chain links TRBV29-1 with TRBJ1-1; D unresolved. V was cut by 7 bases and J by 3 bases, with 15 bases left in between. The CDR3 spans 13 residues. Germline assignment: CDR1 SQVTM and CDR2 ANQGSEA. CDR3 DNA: TGCAGCGCCAACCGAGGACGGTACACTGAAGCTTTCTTT. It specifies CSANRGRYTEAFF. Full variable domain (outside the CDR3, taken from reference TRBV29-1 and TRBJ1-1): SAVISQKPSRDICQRGTSLTIQCQVDSQVTMMFWYRQQPGQSLTLIATANQGSEATYESGFVIDKFPISRPNLTFSTLTVSNMSPEDSSIYLCSANRGRYTEAFFGQGTRLTVV.

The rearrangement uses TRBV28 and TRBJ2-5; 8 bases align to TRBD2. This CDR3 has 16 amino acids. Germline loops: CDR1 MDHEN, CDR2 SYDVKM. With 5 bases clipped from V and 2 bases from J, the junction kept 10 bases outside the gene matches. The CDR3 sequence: CASSRSGAPKQETQYF. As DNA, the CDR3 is TGTGCCAGCAGTCGTAGCGGGGCCCCTAAACAAGAGACCCAGTACTTC.

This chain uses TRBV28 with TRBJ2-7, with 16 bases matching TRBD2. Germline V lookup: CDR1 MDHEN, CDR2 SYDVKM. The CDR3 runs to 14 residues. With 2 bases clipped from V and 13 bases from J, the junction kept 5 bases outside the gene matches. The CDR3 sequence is CASSLPGLAGGLYF. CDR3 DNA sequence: TGTGCCAGCAGTTTACCGGGACTAGCGGGAGGGCTCTACTTC. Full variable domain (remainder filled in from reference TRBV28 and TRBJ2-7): DVKVTQSSRYLVKRTGEKVFLECVQDMDHENMFWYRQDPGLGLRLIYFSYDVKMKEKGDIPEGYSVSREKKERFSLILESASTNQTSMYLCASSLPGLAGGLYFGPGTRLTVT.

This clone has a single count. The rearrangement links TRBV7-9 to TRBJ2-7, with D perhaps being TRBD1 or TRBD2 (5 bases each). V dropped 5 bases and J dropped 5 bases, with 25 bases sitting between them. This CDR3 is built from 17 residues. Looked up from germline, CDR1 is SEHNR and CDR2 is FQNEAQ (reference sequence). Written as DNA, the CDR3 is TGTGCCAGCAGCCGTTTCCTAGCTGTTCAGGGAGCAGACGAGCAGTACTTC. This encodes CASSRFLAVQGADEQYF.

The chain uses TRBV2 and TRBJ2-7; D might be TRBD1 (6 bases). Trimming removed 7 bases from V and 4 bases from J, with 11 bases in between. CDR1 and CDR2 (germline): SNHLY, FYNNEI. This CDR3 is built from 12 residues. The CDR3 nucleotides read TGTGCCAGCAATTACAGGGTTTACGAGCAGTACTTC. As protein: CASNYRVYEQYF.

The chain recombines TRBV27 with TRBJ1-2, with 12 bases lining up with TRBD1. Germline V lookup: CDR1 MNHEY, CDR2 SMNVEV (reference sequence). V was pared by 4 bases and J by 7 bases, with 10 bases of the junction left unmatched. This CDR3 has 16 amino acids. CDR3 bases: TGTGCCAGCAGTTCGCCGGGACAGGGGGCTCTGAGTGGCTACACCTTC. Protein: CASSSPGQGALSGYTF.

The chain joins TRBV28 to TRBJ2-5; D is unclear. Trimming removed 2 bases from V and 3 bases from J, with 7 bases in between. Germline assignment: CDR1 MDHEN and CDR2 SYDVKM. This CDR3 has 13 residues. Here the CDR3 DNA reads TGTGCCAGCAGTTTAGGGCTGAAAGAGACCCAGTACTTC. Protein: CASSLGLKETQYF.